These 15 T cell receptor beta chains were all obtained from the same sample, sequenced in a study of T cells in Graves' hyperthyroidism and ophthalmopathy. The source material, RNA transcripts, was used to amplify TCR beta CDR3 regions. The primer set for the first-round RT-PCR of the TCR CDR3 was HTBI. From the multiplex PCR reads, TCRdb called clonotypes with MiXCR, one entry per CDR3 protein. The sample carries 360,000 or so distinct CDR3 sequences, about 16% recorded once. Input material: blood. These TCRs come from a woman aged 60 to 75 with Graves' ophthalmopathy.

In this sample, this clonotype turned up many times. The rearrangement links TRBV28 to TRBJ1-5, with 7 bases matching TRBD1. Trimming cost V 3 bases and J 10 bases; bases outside gene matches: 15. The CDR3 covers 16 residues. Germline loops: CDR1 MDHEN, CDR2 SYDVKM. The CDR3 nucleotides read TGTGCCAGCAGTTTCCCCTCGACAGGGATCCCTCGCCCCCAGCATTTT. Translated: CASSFPSTGIPRPQHF.

This clonotype was seen at least ten times. The V call is TRBV20-1, the J call TRBJ1-5; a possible D gene is TRBD1 (6 bases). The germline V gene encodes CDR1 DFQATT and CDR2 SNEGSKA (reference sequence). V was trimmed by 1 base and J by 3 bases, leaving 13 bases between them. The CDR3 contains 15 residues. CDR3 loop: CSARVNRAANQPQHF. The DNA of the CDR3 is TGCAGTGCTAGAGTTAACAGGGCGGCCAATCAGCCCCAGCATTTT.

This clonotype is categorized as medium-sized. The chain links TRBV11-2 to TRBJ2-1; D not certain. Looked up from germline, CDR1 is SGHAT and CDR2 is FQNNGV. V dropped 0 bases and J dropped 2 bases, with 5 bases sitting between them. This CDR3 contains 14 residues. In DNA form, the CDR3 reads TGTGCCAGCAGCTTAGAAGGAACCTACAATGAGCAGTTCTTC. It translates to CASSLEGTYNEQFF.

Worth noting for this clonotype: At one end, the junction sequence differs from germline, possibly due to a read error. This rearrangement joins TRBV7-6 to TRBJ2-7; possible D gene TRBD2, 6 bases. Germline CDR1 and CDR2: SGHVS and FNYEAQ. CDR3 length: 15 residues. The CDR3 coding sequence is TGTGCCGGCAGCTTAATGCTGGAGGGCACCTACGAGCAGTACTTC. Translating gives CAGSLMLEGTYEQYF. Full variable domain (outside the CDR3, taken from reference TRBV7-6 and TRBJ2-7): GAGVSQSPRYKVTKRGQDVALRCDPISGHVSLYWYRQALGQGPEFLTYFNYEAQQDKSGLPNDRFSAERPEGSISTLTIQRTEQRDSAMYRCAGSLMLEGTYEQYFGPGTRLTVT.

This clonotype was observed at least ten times. CDR3 DNA: TGTGCCAGCAGCTTGGAGGGGACCGGGGAGCTGTTTTTT. Translating it yields CASSLEGTGELFF. V usage is TRBV7-9 and J usage is TRBJ2-2, with D perhaps TRBD2 (6 bases). The V gene's germline CDR1 is SEHNR and CDR2 FQNEAQ (reference sequence). V lost 3 bases, J lost 5 bases, and 7 bases lay in between. This CDR3 is built from 13 residues.

The table lists this clonotype with many counts. V is TRBV3-1 and J is TRBJ2-1; the D is unclear. Germline CDR1 is LGHDT and CDR2 is YNNKEL (reference sequence). This CDR3 is 13 amino acids long. The V and J ends lost 0 bases and 7 bases respectively, with 7 bases between them. The CDR3 DNA is TGTGCCAGCAGCCAAGATGAGGAAAATGAGCAGTTCTTC. It translates to CASSQDEENEQFF.

This clonotype was observed many times. The rearrangement uses TRBV2 and TRBJ2-3, with 8 bases aligning to TRBD1. CDR3 length: 15 amino acids. From germline, CDR1 is SNHLY and CDR2 FYNNEI. Trimming removed 5 bases from V and 2 bases from J; junction bases left unmatched: 6. The CDR3 region has the DNA TGTGCCAGCAGTTTGAGGGACAGGAACACAGATACGCAGTATTTT. This gives the protein CASSLRDRNTDTQYF.

The gene calls are TRBV5-1 and TRBJ2-5; 11 bases are shared with TRBD2. V was clipped by 1 base and J by 5 bases; unmatched bases: 10. The CDR3 runs 17 residues. Germline CDR1 and CDR2: SGHRS and YFSETQ. The CDR3 DNA reads TGCGCCAGCAGCTTGTCTCCTCTAGCGGGAGGTGGGGAGACCCAGTACTTC. Translating it yields CASSLSPLAGGGETQYF.

With regard to this clonotype: A read error may be the cause here, since a much bigger clone is one base away. The chain couples TRBV20-1 to TRBJ2-1, with D perhaps TRBD1 (5 bases). V dropped 8 bases and J dropped 5 bases, with 10 bases sitting between them. The CDR3 sequence is 11 residues long. The V gene's germline CDR1 is DFQATT and CDR2 SNEGSKA (reference sequence). The CDR3 here is CSQGSHNEQFF. The CDR3 DNA is TGCAGTCAGGGATCCCACAATGAGCAGTTCTTC.

This clonotype has at least ten counts. The chain couples TRBV7-3 to TRBJ1-2, with 8 bases aligning to TRBD1. The V segment lost 5 bases and the J segment 3 bases; nucleotides outside the gene matches: 8. CDR1 SGHTA and CDR2 FQGTGA come from the germline V gene. CDR3 length: 15 amino acids. The CDR3 sequence: CASSHQTGEDYGYTF. CDR3 bases: TGTGCCAGCAGCCACCAGACAGGGGAGGACTATGGCTACACCTTC.

This clonotype was seen ten or more times. The V call is TRBV2, the J call TRBJ2-5; TRBD1 or TRBD2 may be the D gene (6 bases each). Germline CDR1 and CDR2: SNHLY and FYNNEI. V lost 6 bases and J lost 6, with 14 bases in between. There are 13 residues in the CDR3. CDR3 protein: CASSESGGQTQYF. The CDR3 DNA reads TGTGCCAGCAGCGAGAGTGGGGGGCAGACCCAGTACTTC.

This sequence joins TRBV12-3 or TRBV12-4 and TRBJ1-1, with TRBD1 matching 10 bases. The CDR3 has 17 amino acids. V lost 6 bases and J lost 2; bases outside the gene matches: 12. The CDR3 coding sequence is TGTGCCAGCAGCACCAACCGGGACAGGGGATTAAACACTGAAGCTTTCTTT. Its protein is CASSTNRDRGLNTEAFF.

This clonotype was seen more than once but under ten times. The chain joins TRBV5-1 to TRBJ2-5, with TRBD2 matching over 11 bases. Germline CDR1 is SGHRS and CDR2 is YFSETQ. The CDR3 sequence is 17 residues long. Trimming took 0 bases from V and 1 from J; bases not matched to a gene: 5. The CDR3 reads CASSLAIAGGGQETQYF. In nucleotides, the CDR3 is TGCGCCAGCAGCTTGGCCATAGCGGGAGGGGGCCAAGAGACCCAGTACTTC.

This clonotype has ten or more counts. The J gene is TRBJ2-7, the V gene TRBV4-1, with D tentatively TRBD2 (5 bases). Germline values: CDR1 MGHRA, CDR2 YSYEKL. CDR3 length equals 13 residues. The V and J ends lost 4 bases and 3 bases respectively, with 10 bases between them. In DNA form, the CDR3 reads TGCGCCAGCAGCCTCGCGAGGGACTACGAGCAGTACTTC. It yields the protein CASSLARDYEQYF.

CDR3 in amino acids: CASSPPGVLAGAQDTQYF. In nucleotides, the CDR3 is TGTGCCAGCTCACCACCAGGAGTCCTAGCGGGAGCCCAAGATACGCAGTATTTT. The J gene is TRBJ2-3, the V gene TRBV18; 10 bases match TRBD2. Germline assignment: CDR1 KGHSH and CDR2 LQKENI. V shed 0 bases and J 5 bases; nucleotides not matched to a gene: 11. This CDR3 is built from 18 residues.